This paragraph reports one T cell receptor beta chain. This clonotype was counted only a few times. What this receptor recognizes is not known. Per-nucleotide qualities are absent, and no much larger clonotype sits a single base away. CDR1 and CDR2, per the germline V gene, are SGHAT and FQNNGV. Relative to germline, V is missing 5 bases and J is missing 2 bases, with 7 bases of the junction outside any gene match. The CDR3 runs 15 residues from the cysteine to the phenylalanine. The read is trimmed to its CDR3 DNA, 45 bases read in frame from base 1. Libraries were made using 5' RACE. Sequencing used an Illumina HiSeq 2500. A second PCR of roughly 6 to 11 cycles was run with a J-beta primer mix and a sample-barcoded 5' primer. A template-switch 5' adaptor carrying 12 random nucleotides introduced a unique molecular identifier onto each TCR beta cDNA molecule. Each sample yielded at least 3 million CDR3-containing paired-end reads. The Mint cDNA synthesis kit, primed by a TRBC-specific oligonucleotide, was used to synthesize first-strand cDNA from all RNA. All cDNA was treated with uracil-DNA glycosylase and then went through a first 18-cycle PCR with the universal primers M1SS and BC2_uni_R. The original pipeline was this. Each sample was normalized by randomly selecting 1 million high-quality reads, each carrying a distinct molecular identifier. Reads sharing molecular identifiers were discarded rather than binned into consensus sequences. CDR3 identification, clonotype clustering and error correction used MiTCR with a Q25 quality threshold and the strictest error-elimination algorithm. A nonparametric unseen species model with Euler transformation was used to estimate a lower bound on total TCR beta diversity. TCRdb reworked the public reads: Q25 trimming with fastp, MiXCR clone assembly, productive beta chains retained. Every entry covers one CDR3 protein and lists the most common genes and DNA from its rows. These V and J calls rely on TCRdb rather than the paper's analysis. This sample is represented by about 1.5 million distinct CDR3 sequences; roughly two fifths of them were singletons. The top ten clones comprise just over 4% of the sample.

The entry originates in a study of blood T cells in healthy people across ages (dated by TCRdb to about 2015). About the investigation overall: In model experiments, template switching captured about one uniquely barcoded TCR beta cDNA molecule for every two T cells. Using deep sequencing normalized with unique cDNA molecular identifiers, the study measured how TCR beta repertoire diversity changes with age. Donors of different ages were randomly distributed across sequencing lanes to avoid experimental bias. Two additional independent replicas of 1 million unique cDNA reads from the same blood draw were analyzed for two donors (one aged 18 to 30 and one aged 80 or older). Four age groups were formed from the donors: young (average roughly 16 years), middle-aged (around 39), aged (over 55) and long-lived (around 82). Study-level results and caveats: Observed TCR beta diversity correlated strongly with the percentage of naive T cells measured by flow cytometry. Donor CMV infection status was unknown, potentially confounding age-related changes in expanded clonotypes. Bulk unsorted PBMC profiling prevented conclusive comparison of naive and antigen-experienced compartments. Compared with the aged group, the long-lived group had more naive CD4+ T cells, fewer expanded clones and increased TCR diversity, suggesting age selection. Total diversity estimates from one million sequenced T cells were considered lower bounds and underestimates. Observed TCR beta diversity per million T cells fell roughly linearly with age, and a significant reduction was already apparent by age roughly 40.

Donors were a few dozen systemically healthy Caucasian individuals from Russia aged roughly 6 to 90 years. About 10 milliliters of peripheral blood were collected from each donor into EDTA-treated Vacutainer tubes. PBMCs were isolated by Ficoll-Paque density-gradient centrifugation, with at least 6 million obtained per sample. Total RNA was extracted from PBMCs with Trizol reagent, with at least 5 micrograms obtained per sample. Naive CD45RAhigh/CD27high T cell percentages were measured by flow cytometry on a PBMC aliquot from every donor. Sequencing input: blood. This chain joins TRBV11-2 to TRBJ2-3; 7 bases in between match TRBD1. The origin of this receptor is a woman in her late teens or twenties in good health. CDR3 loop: CASSNRQGNTDTQYF. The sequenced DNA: TGTGCCAGCAGCAACCGACAGGGTAACACAGATACGCAGTATTTT.